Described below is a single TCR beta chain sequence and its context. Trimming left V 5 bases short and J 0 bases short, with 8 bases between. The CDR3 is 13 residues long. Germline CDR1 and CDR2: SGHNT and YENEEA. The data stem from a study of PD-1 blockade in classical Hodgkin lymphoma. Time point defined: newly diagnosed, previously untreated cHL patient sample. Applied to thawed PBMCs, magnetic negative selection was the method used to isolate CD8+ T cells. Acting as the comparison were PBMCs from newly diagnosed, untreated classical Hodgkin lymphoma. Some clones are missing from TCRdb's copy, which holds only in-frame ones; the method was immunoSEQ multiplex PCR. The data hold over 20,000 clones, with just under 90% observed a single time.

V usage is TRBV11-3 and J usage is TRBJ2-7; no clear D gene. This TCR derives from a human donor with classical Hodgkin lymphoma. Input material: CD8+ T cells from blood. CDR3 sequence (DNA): TGTGCCAGCAGCCCGAGTAACTCCTACGAGCAGTACTTC. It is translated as CASSPSNSYEQYF.